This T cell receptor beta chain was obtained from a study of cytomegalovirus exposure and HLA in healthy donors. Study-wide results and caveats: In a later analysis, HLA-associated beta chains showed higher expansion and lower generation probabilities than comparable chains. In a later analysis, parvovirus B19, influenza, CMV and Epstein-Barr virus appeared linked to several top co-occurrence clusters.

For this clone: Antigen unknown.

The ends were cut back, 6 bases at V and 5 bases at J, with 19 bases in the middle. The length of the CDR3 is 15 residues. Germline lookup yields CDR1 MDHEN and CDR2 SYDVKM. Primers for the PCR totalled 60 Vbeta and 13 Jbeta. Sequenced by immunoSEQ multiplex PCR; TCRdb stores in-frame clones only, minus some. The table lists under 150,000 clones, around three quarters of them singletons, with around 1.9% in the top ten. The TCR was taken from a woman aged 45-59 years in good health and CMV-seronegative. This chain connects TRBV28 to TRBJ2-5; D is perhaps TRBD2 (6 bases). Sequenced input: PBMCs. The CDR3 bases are TGTGCCAGCAGCCGGGGGACTTCCCCGGGGGAGACCCAGTACTTC. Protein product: CASSRGTSPGETQYF.